Included here is one T cell receptor beta chain sequence, with context. Its recognized antigen is unknown. Base-call qualities are not available, and no considerably larger clone is one nucleotide away. The sample originates from a study of cytomegalovirus exposure and HLA in healthy donors (dated by TCRdb to 2017 to 2019). Regarding the complete study: According to an earlier analysis of 550 to 700 of the donors, about 180 million T cells yielded some 110 million unique TCR beta sequences and about 300 Gb of sequence data. Typing coverage differed by locus: A, B, C, DRB1 and DQB1 were typed in about 620-630 donors, DQA1 in approximately 520, DPA1 in around 580, and DPB1 in approximately 450. Rather than using new phenotypic data, the later analysis identified candidate immune exposures from TCR beta sequences and from how often those sequences occurred across donors. In addition to the first cohort of 666 subjects, a separate validation cohort of 120 different subjects was used. The T cell repertoires of under 700 subjects were profiled by immunosequencing and related to cytomegalovirus serostatus. About five DR-DQ haplotypes were treated as single units for association and clustering because of strong linkage in the cohort. The study was designed to test whether signatures of past pathogen exposure could be identified by cataloging public T cell receptors. To decide whether each TCR beta V gene segment behaved as functional or pseudogenic, an earlier analysis of some 600 of the donors relied on high-throughput TCR beta sequencing. The genetic ancestry cluster associated with self-reported Caucasian donors included about 84% of the roughly 400 genotyped donors. Donor age, sex, ethnicity and CMV serostatus were compiled together with the repertoire data. To predict cytomegalovirus infection status, the study combined high-throughput TCR immunosequencing, statistical association of individual TCRs with disease status, and machine learning. In a later analysis, previously published TCR beta repertoires from some 640 donors were re-analyzed and high-resolution HLA genotyping was added so that TCR occurrence patterns could be studied. A later genetic analysis took genome-wide SNP genotypes for about 65% of the 666 donors and used that subset as a discovery cohort. All discovery cohort repertoires had been generated on a single sequencing platform. Around 330 gigabases of sequencing data and 70 million to 95 million unique TCR sequences made up an early release that covered nearly 650 HLA-typed donors. Among under 450 genotyped donors of the cohort, an average of approximately 250,000 unique TCR beta nucleotide sequences were sequenced per donor, around 18% of them non-productive. Both class I and class II loci were covered by HLA typing, at four-digit resolution. Results the study describes overall, beyond this receptor: In an earlier analysis of fewer than 750 of the donors, most TCR beta V segments were observed in productive rearrangements about 90% or about 30% of the time, broadly matching IMGT annotations. Specific HLA alleles were associated with 18,000 or so TCR beta sequences at a false discovery rate of 0.05 in a later analysis. HLA typing was unavailable for some donors at each locus, so association tests used only the typed subset. Immune exposure information for the cohort was limited to CMV serostatus. In a later analysis, TCR association rates were found to vary across HLA loci, with the most associated TCRs seen for DRB1 alleles and the fewest for HLA-C alleles. Presence/absence analyses assumed roughly uniform sequencing depth across donors, an assumption that may not hold. An association between a missense DCLRE1C variant and V-gene and J-gene trimming of TCR beta chains was found in a later genetic analysis and replicated in an independent cohort. The authors suggested that the approach could potentially be extended to other disease states and immunological phenotypes. The cohort was sequenced for TCR beta chains only, and without alpha or paired-chain data the features that could be detected were limited. A further reported finding was that TCR beta sequences accurately predicted the HLA-A and HLA-B alleles for most subjects in the first cohort. Most TCR sequences were observed very rarely across donors, whereas some public TCRs were present in many individuals. Several of the top co-occurrence clusters appeared to be linked to parvovirus B19, influenza, CMV and Epstein-Barr virus, according to a later analysis. Cytomegalovirus status was reported to be diagnosed by the classifier with high specificity and sensitivity in both the original and validation cohorts. In a later analysis, HLA-associated TCR beta chains showed more clonal expansion and lower generation probabilities than non-associated chains that were equally common. Assigning TCR associations to individual alleles was difficult when HLA alleles, especially DR and DQ, strongly co-occurred. Some IMGT-functional V segments, including TRBV6-2 and TRBV6-3, could not be distinguished by the 87-base-pair reads and were therefore excluded. Compared with the approximately 700-donor mean, donors in an Asian-associated ancestry cluster had fewer N-insertions in productive TCRs, according to a later genetic analysis. According to a later analysis, most CMV-associated TCR beta chains appeared to be HLA-restricted, and the HLA associations seemed to be driven largely by CMV exposure. Because counts were too low, some 17 rarely observed V segments, including chromosome 9 orphons, were left out of the earlier analysis of over 550 of the donors. A cluster of highly shared sequence variants was judged likely to be a technical artifact of the sequencing pipeline. In vitro tests confirmed that three of the cytomegalovirus-associated TCR beta chains recognize cytomegalovirus antigens. Linkage disequilibrium might explain the correlated functional status among segregating V segments, but an unknown experimental factor could not be ruled out. The study gave a list of 150 to 200 TCR beta chains associated with cytomegalovirus.

The cohort comprised 670 or so healthy bone marrow donors. All cohort members were sampled while nominally healthy, although unrecorded immune exposures were likely present. The donor was CMV seropositive and was included in the group of some 290 seropositive cohort members. Every donor gave a peripheral blood sample, and the peripheral blood mononuclear cells from that sample were used for TCR beta sequencing. The Qiagen DNeasy Blood Extraction Kit was used to extract genomic DNA from the blood cell samples. Relative to germline, V is 7 bases shorter and J is 1 base shorter, with 13 bases between their ends. CDR1 and CDR2 were assigned from the germline V gene as MNHEY and SVGAGI. The CDR3, cysteine through phenylalanine, is 14 amino acids long. Only the CDR3 portion is preserved as DNA: 42 bases, with reading frame beginning at the first base. Libraries came from the immunoSEQ multiplex PCR assay. The multiplex PCR relied on a mix of 60 forward primers for TCR Vbeta segments and 13 reverse primers for TCR Jbeta segments. A multiplex PCR assay on genomic DNA amplified the CDR3 region of rearranged TCR beta genes. On the Illumina HiSeq System, the amplified TCR beta libraries were sequenced as 87-base-pair reads. The study's processing was this. A later analysis tallied tens of millions of unique TCR beta chains across the roughly 610 repertoires, and about 10 million of those chains were shared by two or more donors. A nearest-neighbor algorithm error-corrected the raw reads and collapsed the reads into unique sequences, merging closely related sequences to remove PCR and sequencing errors. CDR3 sequences were aligned to IMGT reference sequences to assign V, D and J gene segments. For a sequence to be retained, a match of at least six nucleotides to both a V gene segment and a J gene segment was required. Rearrangements were classified as productive when the CDR3 lacked stop codons and remained in frame with V and J, and all other rearrangements were classified as non-productive. CDR3 was defined by IMGT convention, running from the second conserved V-encoded cysteine to the conserved J-encoded phenylalanine. Sequences without an unambiguous match to a single V gene segment were excluded from the earlier analysis of approximately 600 of the donors. An earlier analysis of a few hundred of the donors classified V segments as functional when productive rearrangements were above 56.7% and as segregating when the standard deviation between donors was above 5%. To diagnose cytomegalovirus status from the catalog of TCR beta chain sequences, a statistical classification framework was built. In a later analysis, V and J genes were assigned by comparing TCR nucleotide sequences against IMGT/GENE-DB human TR gene sequences. In a later analysis, CDR3 sequences and most-parsimonious VDJ recombination scenarios were assigned using the TCRdist pipeline. In a later analysis, each TCR beta chain was defined by its CDR3 amino acid sequence together with its V-gene family, and reads lacking a unique V-gene family were excluded. To address suspected cross-contamination and a sequencing artifact, a later analysis removed roughly 640 highly shared, low-generation-probability nucleotide sequences. For each public chain, a later analysis derived a clonal expansion index from normalized ranks of inferred template counts within each repertoire. A later analysis computed generation probabilities with a VDJ recombination model fitted to out-of-frame rearrangements, and checked the results against IGoR. In a later analysis, TCR-TCR, TCR-HLA and TCR-CMV co-occurrence was scored with hypergeometric tests, and a repertoire-size bias correction was applied to TCR pairs. False discovery rates were estimated in a later analysis by permuting HLA or CMV assignments 20 times. In a later analysis, co-occurring TCRs were grouped using DBSCAN, with TCRdist sequence similarity added in when clustering inside HLA-allele-positive subsets. Repertoires with fewer than 30,000 or more than 120,000 public chains were left out of co-occurrence clustering, as were a few repertoires with anomalous nucleotide sharing. Here the immuneACCESS table is served through TCRdb, limited to in-frame sequences with V and J called. Missing clones are a known gap in these copies; in checked studies unresolved V genes cover under half, and the rest lacks a known reason. Clone size and V and J calls were adopted from that table, with D and trimming inferred from the DNA. A total of approximately 110,000 clones appear in this sample, just under 75% of them only once. Around 4.8% of the sample is in the top ten clones.

Input material: PBMCs. The sequence came from a man aged 55 to 69 in good health and CMV-seropositive. Recombination linked TRBV6-5 to TRBJ1-1; no confident D gene assignment can be made. The DNA sequence reads TGTGCCAGCACGGGGAGTGGCGGGAACACTGAAGCTTTCTTT. It translates as CASTGSGGNTEAFF.